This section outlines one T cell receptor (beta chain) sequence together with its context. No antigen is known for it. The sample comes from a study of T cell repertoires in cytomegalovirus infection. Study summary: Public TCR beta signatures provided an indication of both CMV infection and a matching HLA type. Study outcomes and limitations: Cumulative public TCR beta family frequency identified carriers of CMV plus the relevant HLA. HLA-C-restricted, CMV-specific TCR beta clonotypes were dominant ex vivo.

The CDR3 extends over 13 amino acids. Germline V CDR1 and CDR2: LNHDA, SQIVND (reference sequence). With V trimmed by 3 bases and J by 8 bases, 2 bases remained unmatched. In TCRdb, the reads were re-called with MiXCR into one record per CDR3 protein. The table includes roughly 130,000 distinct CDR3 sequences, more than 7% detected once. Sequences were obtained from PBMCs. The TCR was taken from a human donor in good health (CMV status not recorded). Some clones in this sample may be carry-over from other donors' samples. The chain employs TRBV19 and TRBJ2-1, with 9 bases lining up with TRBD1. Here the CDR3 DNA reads TGTGCCAGTAGTATGGGACAGGGCTATGAGCAGTTCTTC. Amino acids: CASSMGQGYEQFF.